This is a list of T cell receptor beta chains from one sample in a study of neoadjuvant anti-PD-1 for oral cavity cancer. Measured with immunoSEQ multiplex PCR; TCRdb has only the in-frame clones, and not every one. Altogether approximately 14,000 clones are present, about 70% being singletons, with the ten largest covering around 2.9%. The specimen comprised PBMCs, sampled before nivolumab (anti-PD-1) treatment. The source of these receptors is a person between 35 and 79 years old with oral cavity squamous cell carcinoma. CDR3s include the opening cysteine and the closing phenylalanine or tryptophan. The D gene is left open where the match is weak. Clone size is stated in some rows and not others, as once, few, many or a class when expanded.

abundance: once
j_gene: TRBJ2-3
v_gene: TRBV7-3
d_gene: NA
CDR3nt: TGTGCCAGCAGCCCGGGGAGAGAATTTGATACGCAGTATTTT
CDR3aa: CASSPGREFDTQYF

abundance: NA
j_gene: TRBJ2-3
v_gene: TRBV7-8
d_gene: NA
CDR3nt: TGTGCCAGCAGCTTAGCGCTAACAGATACGCAGTATTTT
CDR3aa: CASSLALTDTQYF

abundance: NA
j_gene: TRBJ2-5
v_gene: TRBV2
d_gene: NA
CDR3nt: TGTGCCAGCAGTCATACGGGGGGCGCAGAGACCCAGTACTTC
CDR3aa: CASSHTGGAETQYF

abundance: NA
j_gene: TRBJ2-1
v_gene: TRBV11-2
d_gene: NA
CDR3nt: TGTGCCAGCAGCTTAGCGGGGGTCTCCTACAATGAGCAGTTCTTC
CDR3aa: CASSLAGVSYNEQFF

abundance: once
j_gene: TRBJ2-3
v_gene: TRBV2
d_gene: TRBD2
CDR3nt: TGTGCCAGCAGGACTAGCGGGGGCCGCACAGATACGCAGTATTTT
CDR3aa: CASRTSGGRTDTQYF

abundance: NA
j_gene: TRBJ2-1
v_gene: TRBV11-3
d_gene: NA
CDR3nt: TGTGCCAGCAGCTTAGAACAGGGGGGGAACTCCTACAATGAGCAGTTCTTC
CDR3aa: CASSLEQGGNSYNEQFF

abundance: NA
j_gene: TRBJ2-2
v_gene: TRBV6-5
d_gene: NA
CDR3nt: TGTGCCAGCAGTTTTGGGGTTGTAACCGGGGAGCTGTTTTTT
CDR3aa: CASSFGVVTGELFF

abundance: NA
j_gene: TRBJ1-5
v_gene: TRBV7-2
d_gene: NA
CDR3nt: TGTGCCAGCAGCCCTTTTAATCAGCCCCAGCATTTT
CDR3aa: CASSPFNQPQHF

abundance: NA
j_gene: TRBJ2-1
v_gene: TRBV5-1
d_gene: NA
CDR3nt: TGCGCCAGCAGTCCAAACGCCCGATACAATGAGCAGTTCTTC
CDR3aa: CASSPNARYNEQFF

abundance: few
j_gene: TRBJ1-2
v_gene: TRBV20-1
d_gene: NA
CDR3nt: TGCAGTGCCAGGGACAACTATGGCTACACCTTC
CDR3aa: CSARDNYGYTF

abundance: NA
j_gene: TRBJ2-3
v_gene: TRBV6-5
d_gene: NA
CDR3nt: TGTGCTGTCGGGGTTGACACGCAGTATTTT
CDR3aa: CAVGVDTQYF

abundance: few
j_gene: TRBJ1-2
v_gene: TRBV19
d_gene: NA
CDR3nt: TGTGCCAGTAGTATAGGGAATTCTAACTATGGCTACACCTTC
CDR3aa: CASSIGNSNYGYTF

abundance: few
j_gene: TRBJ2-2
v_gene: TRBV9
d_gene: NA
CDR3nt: TGTGCCACTTCGACAGAGAACACCGGGGAGCTGTTTTTT
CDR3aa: CATSTENTGELFF

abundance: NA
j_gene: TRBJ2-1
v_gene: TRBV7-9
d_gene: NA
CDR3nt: TGTGCCAGCAGTCGTACAGGGGAGCAGTTCTTC
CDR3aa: CASSRTGEQFF

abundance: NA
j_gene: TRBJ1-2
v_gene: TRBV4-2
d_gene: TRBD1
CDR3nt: TGTGCCAGCAGCCAACCACGGGCAGGGGGCTTTGGCTACACCTTC
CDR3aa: CASSQPRAGGFGYTF

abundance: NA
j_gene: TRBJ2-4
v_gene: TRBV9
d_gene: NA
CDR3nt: TGTGCCAGCAGCCCCCTCGGTGGGGCCAGCTCCAAAAACATTCAGTACTTC
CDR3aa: CASSPLGGASSKNIQYF

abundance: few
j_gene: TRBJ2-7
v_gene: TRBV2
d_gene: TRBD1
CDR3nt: TGTGCCAGCAGCCCGCGACAGGGCTACGAGCAGTACTTC
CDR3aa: CASSPRQGYEQYF

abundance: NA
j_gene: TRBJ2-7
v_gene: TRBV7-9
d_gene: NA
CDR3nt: TGTGCCAGCAGCCTAAGACGGCTAGGTTCCTCCTACGAGCAGTACTTC
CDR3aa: CASSLRRLGSSYEQYF

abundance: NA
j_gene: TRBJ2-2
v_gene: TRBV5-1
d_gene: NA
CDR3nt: TGCGCCAGCAGCAGGAGACAGAACACCGGGGAGCTGTTTTTT
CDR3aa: CASSRRQNTGELFF

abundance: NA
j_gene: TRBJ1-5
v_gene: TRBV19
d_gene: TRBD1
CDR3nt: TGTGCCAGTGGGGACAGGACATCACAGCCCCAGCATTTT
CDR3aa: CASGDRTSQPQHF

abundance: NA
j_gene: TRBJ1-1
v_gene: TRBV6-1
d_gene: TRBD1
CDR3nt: TGTGCCAGCAGCCTAACAGGGGGTAGAACTGAAGCTTTCTTT
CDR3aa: CASSLTGGRTEAFF

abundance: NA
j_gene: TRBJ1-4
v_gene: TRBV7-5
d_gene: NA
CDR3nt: TGTGTCAGAAGCTTAGCTCTACAGGGGAGGTCGATTGAAAAACTGTTTTTT
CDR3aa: CVRSLALQGRSIEKLFF

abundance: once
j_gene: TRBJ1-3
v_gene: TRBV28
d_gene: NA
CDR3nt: TGTGCCAGCAGTTTGGGCAGGGCTGGAAACACCATATATTTT
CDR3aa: CASSLGRAGNTIYF

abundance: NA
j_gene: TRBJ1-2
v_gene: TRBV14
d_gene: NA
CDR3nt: TGTGCCAGCAGCCAAGATCGTTATGGCTACACCTTC
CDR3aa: CASSQDRYGYTF

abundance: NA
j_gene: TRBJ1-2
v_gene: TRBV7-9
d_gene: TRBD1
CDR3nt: TGTGCCAGCAGCATCGCAGGGGGCGGAAACTCTAACTATGGCTACACCTTC
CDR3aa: CASSIAGGGNSNYGYTF

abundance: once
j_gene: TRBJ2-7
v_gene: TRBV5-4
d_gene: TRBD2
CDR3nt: TGTGCCAGCAGCCCACCGGGACTAGCGGCCTACGAGCAGTACTTC
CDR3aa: CASSPPGLAAYEQYF

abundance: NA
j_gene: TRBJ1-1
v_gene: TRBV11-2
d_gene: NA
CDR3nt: TGTGCCAGCAGCTTAAGCCCCTCAGAGATGAACACTGAAGCTTTCTTT
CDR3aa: CASSLSPSEMNTEAFF

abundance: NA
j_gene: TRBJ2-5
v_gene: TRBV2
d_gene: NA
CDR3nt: TGTGCCAGCAGTGACCAAGACGACCCCCAGGTTTACCAAGAGACCCAGTACTTC
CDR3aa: CASSDQDDPQVYQETQYF

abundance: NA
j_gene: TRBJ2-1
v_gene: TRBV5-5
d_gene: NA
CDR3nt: TGTGCCAGCAGCTTGTGGGGGAGCAGCTCCTACAATGAGCAGTTCTTC
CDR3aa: CASSLWGSSSYNEQFF

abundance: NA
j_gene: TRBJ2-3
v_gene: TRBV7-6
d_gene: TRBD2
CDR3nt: TGTGCCAGCAGCTTATTTAGCGGGGGGGCCCCAGATACGCAGTATTTT
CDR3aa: CASSLFSGGAPDTQYF